This T cell receptor (beta chain) is from a study of cytomegalovirus exposure and HLA in healthy donors. Germline V CDR1 and CDR2: LNHNV, YYDKDF (reference sequence). V gave up 4 bases and J gave up 8 bases, with 11 bases separating them. The CDR3 length is 13 residues. General observations from the study: Later on, a genetic analysis was performed. It linked a missense variant in DCLRE1C with V- and J-gene trimming of TCR beta. Later analysis found that TCR beta chains associated with HLA were more clonally expanded than other, equally common chains. Reports showed the classifier diagnosing cytomegalovirus status with high specificity and sensitivity.

Regarding this clone: Its antigen is not identified.

PCR was performed using 60 Vbeta and 13 Jbeta primers. The method was immunoSEQ multiplex PCR; TCRdb's version includes in-frame clones alone and lacks a portion of them. The data show 150,000 to 200,000 clones, approximately 70% seen once. Donors in the study were healthy people who gave bone marrow. This TCR came from a woman in her twenties or thirties in good health and CMV-seronegative. V gene TRBV15 combines with J gene TRBJ1-4; D is undetermined. Sequencing was done on a sample of PBMCs. CDR3 protein: CATSTVGGEKLFF. In nucleotides, the CDR3 is TGTGCCACCAGCACCGTGGGAGGGGAAAAACTGTTTTTT.